This T cell receptor beta chain was identified in a study of shared clonotypes between healthy human individuals. The V gene lost 3 bases and the J gene lost 4 bases, with 11 bases spanning the gap. CDR1 KGHSH and CDR2 LQKENI come from the germline V gene. CDR3 size: 14 residues. With respect to this clone: Additional DNA sequences in this sample encode the identical CDR3.

Over several immunoSEQ plates, each subset's genomic DNA was distributed in even portions. Each PCR replicate from the sorted subsets contained 150 to 250 ng DNA, which is 30,000 or so T cell genomes. Data came from immunoSEQ multiplex PCR; TCRdb stores just in-frame clones and leaves some out. The sample holds 2,500,000 or so clones; just over 90% are singletons and the top ten take about 0.13%. The chain recombines TRBV18 with TRBJ2-3; no firm D call. The sample consisted of naive CD4+ T cells sorted from blood. Subset here: CD45RA+ positively selected. The TCR originated in a man between 18 and 29 years old in good health. DNA of the CDR3: TGTGCCAGCTCACCCTTAGCAGGAGCAGATACGCAGTATTTT. Protein sequence: CASSPLAGADTQYF.